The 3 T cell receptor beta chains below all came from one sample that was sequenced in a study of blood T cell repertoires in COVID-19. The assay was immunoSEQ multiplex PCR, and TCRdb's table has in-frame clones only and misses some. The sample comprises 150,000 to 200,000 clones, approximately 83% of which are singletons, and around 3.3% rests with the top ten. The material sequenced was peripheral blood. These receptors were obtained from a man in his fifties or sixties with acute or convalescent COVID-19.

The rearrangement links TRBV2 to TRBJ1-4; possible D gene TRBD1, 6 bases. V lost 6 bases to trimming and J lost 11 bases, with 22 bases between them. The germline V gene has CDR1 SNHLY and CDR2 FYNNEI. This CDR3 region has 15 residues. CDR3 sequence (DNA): TGTGCCAGCAGGGGACGAAGGACAGCTTTGGAGAAACTGTTTTTT. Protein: CASRGRRTALEKLFF.

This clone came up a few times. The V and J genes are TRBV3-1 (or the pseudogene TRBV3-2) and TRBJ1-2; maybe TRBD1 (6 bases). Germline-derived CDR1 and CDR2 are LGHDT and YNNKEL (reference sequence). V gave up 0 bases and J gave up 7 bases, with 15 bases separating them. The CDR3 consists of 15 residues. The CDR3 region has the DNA TGTGCCAGCAGCCAAGAACGGGACACCAACCGTGGCTACACCTTC. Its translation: CASSQERDTNRGYTF.

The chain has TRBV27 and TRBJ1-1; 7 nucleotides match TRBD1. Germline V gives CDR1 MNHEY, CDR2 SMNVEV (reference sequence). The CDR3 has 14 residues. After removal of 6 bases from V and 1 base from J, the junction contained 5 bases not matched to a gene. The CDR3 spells CASSMDRKNTEAFF. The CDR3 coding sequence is TGTGCCAGCAGCATGGACAGGAAGAACACTGAAGCTTTCTTT.